This passage covers 26 T cell receptor beta chains from one sample sequenced in a study of technical replicates of blood from a handful of donors. Libraries were prepared by immunoSEQ multiplex PCR; TCRdb keeps only in-frame clonotypes and omits some of them. The sample shows approximately 75,000 clones, approximately 96% of them seen only once. Sequencing was performed on T cells isolated from PBMCs. All receptors derive from a human donor in good health.

J is TRBJ2-5 and V is TRBV4-1, with D tentatively TRBD2 (6 bases). CDR1 is MGHRA, CDR2 YSYEKL, per germline. V lost 1 base, J lost 5 bases, and 20 bases lay in between. The CDR3 sequence is 17 residues long. The CDR3 spells CASSQAGVSGGRETQYF. In DNA form, the CDR3 reads TGCGCCAGCAGCCAAGCCGGCGTCAGTGGGGGGAGGGAGACCCAGTACTTC.

This clone was recorded only once. The chain uses TRBV29-1 and TRBJ2-3, with 7 bases that match TRBD2. This CDR3 comprises 15 residues. Germline CDR1 reads SQVTM; CDR2 reads ANQGSEA. The J segment lost 2 bases and the V segment lost 6 bases, leaving 11 bases of the junction unmatched. As DNA, the CDR3 is TGCAGCGTATTACCATCGGGGGGATCCACAGATACGCAGTATTTT. Translation gives CSVLPSGGSTDTQYF.

The CDR3 DNA sequence: TGTGCCAGCCGAGTGGGGGCAGGGGAGCAGCCCCAGCATTTT. This sequence encodes CASRVGAGEQPQHF. The chain carries TRBV28 and TRBJ1-5, with a possible D match to TRBD1 (6 bases). Trimming took 8 bases from V and 7 from J, leaving 18 bases between them. Germline lookup yields CDR1 MDHEN and CDR2 SYDVKM. The CDR3 spans 14 residues.

The sample holds one count of this clone. This chain joins TRBV7-9 and TRBJ2-3; 9 positions match TRBD2. The CDR3 extends over 16 amino acids. The V and J ends lost 0 bases and 3 bases, in that order; junction bases with no gene match: 4. CDR1 and CDR2 from the germline V gene are SEHNR and FQNEAQ (reference sequence). CDR3: CASSLALAGRTDTQYF. The DNA of the CDR3 is TGTGCCAGCAGCTTAGCCCTAGCGGGGAGAACAGATACGCAGTATTTT.

The V gene is TRBV28, the J gene TRBJ2-2, with 7 bases matching TRBD2. The V gene's germline CDR1 is MDHEN and CDR2 SYDVKM. CDR3 length: 16 residues. Germline trimming cut 6 bases from V and 3 bases from J; bases unmatched to any gene: 10. The CDR3: CASRLGEGWDTGELFF. CDR3 bases: TGTGCCAGCAGGCTTGGGGAGGGATGGGACACCGGGGAGCTGTTTTTT.

This clone was counted once. The rearrangement links TRBV4-1 to TRBJ2-7, with D unresolved. Trimming left V 4 bases short and J 0 bases short, with 7 bases between. The CDR3 has 13 residues. Germline V gene sequence: CDR1 MGHRA, CDR2 YSYEKL. The CDR3 nucleotides are TGCGCCAGCAGCCGCACGAGCTCCTACGAGCAGTACTTC. Translation gives CASSRTSSYEQYF.

The genes are TRBV29-1 and TRBJ1-2; D not resolved. Germline assignment: CDR1 SQVTM and CDR2 ANQGSEA. V dropped 4 bases and J dropped 8 bases, with 5 bases sitting between them. The length of the CDR3 is 9 residues. The CDR3: CSVGQGYTF. The CDR3 bases are TGCAGCGTTGGTCAGGGCTACACCTTC.

The chain is built from TRBV7-8 and TRBJ2-3, with 10 bases matching TRBD1. With 3 bases clipped from V and 3 bases from J, the junction kept 3 bases outside the gene matches. This CDR3 contains 15 residues. The V gene's germline CDR1 is SGHVS and CDR2 FQNEAQ. The CDR3 reads CASSLTGGVTDTQYF. CDR3 in DNA: TGTGCCAGCAGCTTGACAGGGGGCGTTACAGATACGCAGTATTTT. Variable domain in full (rest from reference TRBV7-8 and TRBJ2-3): GAGVSQSPRYKVAKRGQDVALRCDPISGHVSLFWYQQALGQGPEFLTYFQNEAQLDKSGLPSDRFFAERPEGSVSTLKIQRTQQEDSAVYLCASSLTGGVTDTQYFGPGTRLTVL.

The V gene is TRBV7-9, the J gene TRBJ2-1; TRBD2 is a possible D gene (6 bases). This CDR3 has 16 amino acids. Germline V lookup: CDR1 SEHNR, CDR2 FQNEAQ (reference sequence). V dropped 8 bases and J dropped 6 bases, with 23 bases sitting between them. CDR3 residues: CASETVGTPFRNEQFF. The CDR3 nucleotides read TGTGCCAGCGAGACCGTCGGGACTCCGTTCCGCAATGAGCAGTTCTTC.

This chain connects TRBV5-1 to TRBJ2-3, with 7 bases lining up with TRBD2. There are 14 residues in the CDR3. The V and J ends lost 5 bases and 4 bases, in that order; junction bases with no gene match: 7. Germline V lookup: CDR1 SGHRS, CDR2 YFSETQ. CDR3 sequence (DNA): TGCGCCAGCAGGCCTAGCGGATTCCCAGATACGCAGTATTTT. Its protein product is CASRPSGFPDTQYF.

This sequence joins TRBV5-4 and TRBJ2-7; TRBD2 might be the D (6 bases). The CDR3 extends over 15 amino acids. CDR1 is SGHNT, CDR2 YYREEE, per germline (reference sequence). V was shortened by 4 bases and J by 2 bases, with 16 bases between the two germline ends. The CDR3 sequence: CASSPGSGVPYEQYF. The CDR3 bases are TGTGCCAGCAGCCCTGGCTCGGGGGTCCCCTACGAGCAGTACTTC.

This chain links TRBV28 with TRBJ1-5, with D uncertain. Germline-derived CDR1 and CDR2 are MDHEN and SYDVKM. V dropped 6 bases and J dropped 2 bases, with 20 bases sitting between them. The CDR3 spans 17 residues. In DNA form, the CDR3 reads TGTGCCAGCAGCCCTATAAACAGTCTGTTGGGCAATCAGCCCCAGCATTTT. It is translated as CASSPINSLLGNQPQHF. The entire variable domain, with the rest obtained from reference TRBV28 and TRBJ1-5, is as follows: DVKVTQSSRYLVKRTGEKVFLECVQDMDHENMFWYRQDPGLGLRLIYFSYDVKMKEKGDIPEGYSVSREKKERFSLILESASTNQTSMYLCASSPINSLLGNQPQHFGDGTRLSIL.

CDR3 sequence: CASSLGTDEQYF. CDR3 nucleotide sequence: TGTGCCAGCAGCTTGGGGACAGACGAGCAGTACTTC. V usage is TRBV5-6 and J usage is TRBJ2-7, with D tentatively TRBD1 (6 bases). CDR1 SGHDT and CDR2 YYEEEE come from the germline V gene. Deletions cut 0 bases from V and 5 bases from J, with 6 bases between. The CDR3 is made up of 12 amino acids.

This chain joins TRBV4-1 and TRBJ1-2, with D possibly TRBD1 on 6 matching bases. Germline V gene sequence: CDR1 MGHRA, CDR2 YSYEKL. The CDR3 covers 15 residues. V gave up 4 bases and J gave up 8 bases, with 20 bases separating them. In DNA, the CDR3 is TGCGCCAGCAGCCTCCAGGTGGGGGACATAGGGGGCTACACCTTC. Encoded protein: CASSLQVGDIGGYTF.

This clone was counted a single time. V usage is TRBV27 and J usage is TRBJ2-1; 10 bases agree with TRBD1. CDR1 MNHEY and CDR2 SMNVEV come from the germline V gene (reference sequence). Unmatched junction bases numbered 11, after V lost 6 bases and J lost 0 bases. The CDR3 runs 18 residues. CDR3 sequence reads: CASRGTGVLPSSYNEQFF. The CDR3 DNA sequence: TGTGCCAGCAGAGGGACAGGGGTTCTCCCCAGCTCCTACAATGAGCAGTTCTTC.

This chain joins TRBV29-1 and TRBJ2-5; 9 positions match TRBD1. The germline CDR1 and CDR2 sequences are SQVTM and ANQGSEA. V trimming: 8 bases; J trimming: 5 bases; junction bases outside the gene matches: 12. The CDR3 spans 14 residues. The CDR3 protein is CSMNRGRGSETQYF. The CDR3 nucleotides read TGCAGCATGAACAGGGGGCGCGGTTCGGAGACCCAGTACTTC. Full variable domain (remainder filled in from reference TRBV29-1 and TRBJ2-5): SAVISQKPSRDICQRGTSLTIQCQVDSQVTMMFWYRQQPGQSLTLIATANQGSEATYESGFVIDKFPISRPNLTFSTLTVSNMSPEDSSIYLCSMNRGRGSETQYFGPGTRLLVL.

V is TRBV28 and J is TRBJ2-7, with TRBD2 as a possible D gene (6 bases). Germline CDR1 and CDR2: MDHEN and SYDVKM. The CDR3 length is 14 residues. The V and J ends lost 5 bases and 2 bases respectively, with 13 bases between them. The CDR3 loop is CASSLSGGPYEQYF. The DNA for the CDR3 is TGTGCCAGCAGTCTCTCCGGGGGACCCTACGAGCAGTACTTC.

The chain is built from TRBV11-1 and TRBJ1-1; 8 bases match TRBD1. The CDR3 contains 14 residues. Unmatched junction bases numbered 4, after V lost 2 bases and J lost 5 bases. From germline, CDR1 is SGHAT and CDR2 FQDESV (reference sequence). The CDR3 region has the DNA TGTGCCAGCAGCTTATTGGGACAGGTTACTGAAGCTTTCTTT. Translating it yields CASSLLGQVTEAFF.

The rearrangement uses TRBV10-3 and TRBJ1-5; D possibly corresponds to TRBD1 (6 bases). Germline CDR1 ENHRY, CDR2 SYGVKD. The CDR3 sequence is 14 residues long. The V and J ends lost 11 bases and 0 bases respectively, with 14 bases between them. The CDR3, as DNA: TGTGCCCTTCCCCGGGACATTAGCAATCAGCCCCAGCATTTT. Residues: CALPRDISNQPQHF.

The genes are TRBV19 and TRBJ2-5; D may be TRBD2 (5 bases). The germline V gene has CDR1 LNHDA and CDR2 SQIVND (reference sequence). This CDR3 region has 13 residues. Deletions cut 7 bases from V and 4 bases from J, with 13 bases between. The CDR3 loop is CASTPEDGETQYF. The CDR3 coding sequence is TGTGCCAGTACCCCGGAGGATGGAGAGACCCAGTACTTC.

The genes are TRBV28 and TRBJ1-1; 8 positions match TRBD1. V lost 6 bases, J lost 7 bases, and 13 bases stayed unmatched. The germline CDR1 and CDR2 sequences are MDHEN and SYDVKM. The CDR3 is 15 residues long. The CDR3 DNA sequence: TGTGCCAGCAGCATTTCTTGGACAGGGACGAATGAAGCTTTCTTT. This codes for CASSISWTGTNEAFF.

The chain recombines TRBV11-3 with TRBJ2-3; 10 bases map to TRBD2. This CDR3 spans 16 amino acids. Germline V gene sequence: CDR1 SGHNT, CDR2 YENEEA. Unmatched junction bases numbered 5, after V lost 5 bases and J lost 0 bases. In nucleotides, the CDR3 is TGTGCCAGCAGCCCCACTAGCGGGGCTAGCACAGATACGCAGTATTTT. Translating gives CASSPTSGASTDTQYF.

This clone was recorded only once. The chain is built from TRBV5-1 and TRBJ1-2; 12 bases align to TRBD1. Germline-derived CDR1 and CDR2 are SGHRS and YFSETQ. This CDR3 spans 15 amino acids. Trimming cost V 0 bases and J 8 bases; bases outside gene matches: 5. CDR3: CASSLAGDRGQGYTF. The DNA for the CDR3 is TGCGCCAGCAGCTTGGCCGGGGACAGGGGGCAAGGCTACACCTTC.

The chain recombines TRBV6-1 with TRBJ1-1; D remains ambiguous. This CDR3 is built from 14 residues. Germline CDR1 and CDR2: MNHNS and SASEGT. V dropped 4 bases and J dropped 1 base, with 10 bases sitting between them. CDR3 sequence: CASSVPTANTEAFF. CDR3 sequence (DNA): TGTGCCAGCAGTGTGCCTACAGCGAACACTGAAGCTTTCTTT.

The rearrangement uses TRBV6-5 and TRBJ2-5; TRBD1 might be the D (5 bases). The CDR3 is 12 amino acids. V was shortened by 6 bases and J by 2 bases, with 7 bases between the two germline ends. Germline CDR1 is MNHEY and CDR2 is SVGAGI. CDR3 bases: TGTGCCAGCAGCCGACAGCAAGAGACCCAGTACTTC. Translated, it gives CASSRQQETQYF.

The rearrangement uses TRBV28 and TRBJ2-3; 9 nucleotides line up with TRBD1. The germline gives CDR1 MDHEN, CDR2 SYDVKM. V shed 2 bases, J shed 1 base, and the junction held 10 bases outside the gene matches. The CDR3 sequence is 18 residues long. CDR3 loop: CASSLMGQGPAGTDTQYF. The CDR3 DNA sequence: TGTGCCAGCAGTTTAATGGGACAGGGACCCGCGGGCACAGATACGCAGTATTTT.